This T cell receptor (beta chain) was sequenced for a study of shared clonotypes between healthy human individuals. This clone showed up just a few times. This same CDR3 is encoded by further DNA sequences in the sample. TCRdb keeps only in-frame clones here, not all; method: immunoSEQ multiplex PCR. The repertoire has hundreds of thousands of clones, around 74% of them found once; the top ten carry approximately 1.8%. V shed 4 bases, J shed 4 bases, and the junction held 5 bases outside the gene matches. The CDR3 is made up of 15 amino acids. Germline CDR1 SGHRS, CDR2 YFSETQ. Sequenced: memory CD4+ T cells sorted from blood. Indicated subset: CD45RA-negative fraction. The chain joins TRBV5-1 to TRBJ2-1, with 10 positions matching TRBD2. The sequence was obtained from a woman aged 30 to 39 in good health. The CDR3 is CASSPSSGGYNEQFF. As DNA, the CDR3 is TGCGCCAGCAGCCCCTCTAGCGGGGGATACAATGAGCAGTTCTTC.